The rows below give T cell receptor beta chains drawn from one sample of a study of blood T cell repertoires in COVID-19. Some clones are missing from TCRdb's copy, which holds only in-frame ones; the method was immunoSEQ multiplex PCR. Among about 110,000 clones listed, over 80% were seen once. What was sequenced was peripheral blood. The receptors derive from a woman aged 55-69 years with acute or convalescent COVID-19. Each CDR3 is given with its conserved first and last residue. The D gene is left open where the match is weak. Size is omitted from some rows. Given values are once, few, many or a class for expanded clones.

V gene	J gene	clone size	D gene	CDR3 protein	CDR3 DNA
TRBV6-5	TRBJ1-2	.	.	CASSPEAGYTF	TGTGCCAGCTCCCCAGAGGCCGGCTACACCTTC
TRBV6-5	TRBJ1-1	once	.	CASSYHRTAMNTEAFF	TGTGCCAGCAGTTACCATAGGACAGCCATGAACACTGAAGCTTTCTTT
TRBV4-1	TRBJ1-1	.	TRBD1	CASSRIQGGMNTEAFF	TGCGCCAGCAGCCGCATTCAGGGGGGCATGAACACTGAAGCTTTCTTT
TRBV24-1	TRBJ2-5	.	.	CATSDPVGRGQETQYF	TGTGCCACCAGTGACCCGGTAGGCAGAGGACAAGAGACCCAGTACTTC
TRBV5-6	TRBJ2-1	.	.	CASSHRPGARNEQFF	TGTGCCAGCAGTCACCGCCCAGGGGCGAGGAATGAGCAGTTCTTC
TRBV5-1	TRBJ1-6	.	TRBD1	CASSALVVQGADSPLHF	TGCGCCAGCAGCGCCCTCGTGGTGCAGGGGGCTGATTCACCCCTCCACTTT
TRBV6-5	TRBJ2-1	.	TRBD2	CASRGVTQTYNEQFF	TGTGCCAGCCGGGGGGTCACCCAAACCTACAATGAGCAGTTCTTC
TRBV10-3	TRBJ2-3	.	TRBD2	CAISEGLAGSTDTQYF	TGTGCCATCAGTGAAGGACTAGCGGGGAGCACAGATACGCAGTATTTT
TRBV28	TRBJ1-1	.	TRBD1	CASSLYQQGRTEAFF	TGTGCCAGCAGTTTATACCAACAGGGGCGGACTGAAGCTTTCTTT
TRBV24-1	TRBJ2-1	.	.	CATSWRGNEQFF	TGTGCCACCAGTTGGCGGGGCAATGAGCAGTTCTTC
TRBV6-5	TRBJ2-5	once	.	CASSKRQAGWETQYF	TGTGCCAGCAGTAAACGACAGGCCGGTTGGGAGACCCAGTACTTC
TRBV7-2	TRBJ1-1	.	TRBD1	CASSLVGWGQRRDSEAFF	TGTGCCAGCAGCTTAGTGGGTTGGGGACAGAGGAGAGATAGTGAAGCTTTCTTT
TRBV28	TRBJ2-1	.	TRBD2	CASTVWGSGRSNEQFF	TGTGCCAGCACAGTTTGGGGGAGCGGGAGATCAAATGAGCAGTTCTTC
TRBV7-7	TRBJ2-1	.	.	CASSTSPYNEQFF	TGTGCTAGTAGCACTAGCCCTTACAATGAGCAGTTCTTC
TRBV7-9	TRBJ2-7	few	.	CATGRGSYEQYF	TGTGCCACCGGCAGGGGCTCCTACGAGCAGTACTTC
TRBV24-1	TRBJ2-1	.	TRBD1	CASSTPGQGYNEQFF	TGTGCCTCCTCAACCCCGGGACAGGGATACAATGAGCAGTTCTTC
TRBV7-9	TRBJ1-2	.	.	CASSLLGGIDGYTF	TGTGCCAGCAGCTTATTAGGGGGAATCGACGGCTACACCTTC
TRBV7-2	TRBJ2-7	.	TRBD2	CASLDLLAGDPNEQYF	TGTGCCAGTTTAGATTTACTAGCGGGAGATCCCAACGAGCAGTACTTC
TRBV29-1	TRBJ2-1	.	.	CSQGLYNEQFF	TGCAGCCAAGGACTGTACAATGAGCAGTTCTTC
TRBV7-9	TRBJ2-3	.	.	CASSRSSSTDTQYF	TGTGCCAGCAGTCGGAGCTCTAGCACAGATACGCAGTATTTT
TRBV6-1	TRBJ2-3	once	TRBD2	CASKSGGFTDTQYF	TGTGCCAGCAAGAGCGGGGGGTTCACAGATACGCAGTATTTT
TRBV18	TRBJ2-2	few	TRBD2	CASSPGLVSGELFF	TGTGCCAGCTCACCGGGACTAGTTTCCGGGGAGCTGTTTTTT
TRBV3-1/TRBV3-2	TRBJ1-5	.	.	CASSQEPSHSGPQHF	TGTGCCAGCAGCCAAGAACCAAGCCATAGTGGGCCCCAGCATTTT
TRBV6-5	TRBJ2-5	.	.	CASSKAAGFETQYF	TGTGCCAGCAGTAAGGCCGCGGGATTTGAGACCCAGTACTTC
TRBV30	TRBJ2-7	once	TRBD2	CAWTIKFSGGEQYF	TGTGCCTGGACTATTAAGTTTTCGGGGGGCGAGCAGTACTTC
TRBV27	TRBJ2-7	.	TRBD2	CASSTTLAGGPYEQYF	TGTGCCAGCAGTACCACATTAGCGGGAGGTCCCTACGAGCAGTACTTC
TRBV7-2	TRBJ1-3	.	.	CASSLMQGGNTIYF	TGTGCCAGCAGCTTAATGCAGGGAGGAAACACCATATATTTT
TRBV30	TRBJ1-2	.	TRBD1	CAWTVGGHGYTF	TGTGCCTGGACCGTAGGGGGCCATGGCTACACCTTC
TRBV6-6	TRBJ2-1	.	TRBD2	CASSPPGLGSNEQFF	TGTGCCAGCAGTCCTCCGGGACTAGGATCTAATGAGCAGTTCTTC
TRBV7-9	TRBJ1-2	few	TRBD1	CASSWIGQGDGYTF	TGTGCCAGCAGCTGGATAGGACAGGGTGACGGCTACACCTTC
TRBV6-2/TRBV6-3	TRBJ2-1	.	TRBD2	CASSYEGGSYNEQFF	TGTGCCAGCAGTTACGAGGGAGGGTCCTACAATGAGCAGTTCTTC
TRBV29-1	TRBJ2-5	.	.	CSVVLGGETQYF	TGCAGCGTTGTCCTCGGTGGAGAGACCCAGTACTTC
TRBV5-4	TRBJ1-3	.	TRBD1	CASSRDRGGNTIYF	TGTGCCAGCAGTAGGGACAGGGGTGGAAACACCATATATTTT
TRBV28	TRBJ2-7	.	.	CASVQGSHHEQYF	TGTGCCAGCGTACAGGGTTCACATCACGAGCAGTACTTC